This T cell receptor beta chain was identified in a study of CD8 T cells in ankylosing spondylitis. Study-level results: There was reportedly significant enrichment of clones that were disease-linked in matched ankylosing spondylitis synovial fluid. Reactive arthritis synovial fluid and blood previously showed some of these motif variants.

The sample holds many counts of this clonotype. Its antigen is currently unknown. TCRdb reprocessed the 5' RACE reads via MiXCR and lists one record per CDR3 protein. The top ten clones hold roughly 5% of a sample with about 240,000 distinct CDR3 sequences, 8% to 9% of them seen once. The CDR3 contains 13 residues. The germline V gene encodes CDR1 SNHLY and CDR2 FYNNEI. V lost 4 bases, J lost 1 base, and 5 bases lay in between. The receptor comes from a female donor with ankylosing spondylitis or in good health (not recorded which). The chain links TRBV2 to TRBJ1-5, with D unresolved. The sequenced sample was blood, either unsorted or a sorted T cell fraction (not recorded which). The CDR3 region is CASSGESNQPQHF. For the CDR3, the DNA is TGTGCCAGCAGTGGGGAGAGCAATCAGCCCCAGCATTTT.